The following is a T cell receptor beta chain sequence with its context. This specimen comes from a study of cytomegalovirus exposure and HLA in healthy donors. With 60 Vbeta and 13 Jbeta primers, the PCR was carried out. Authors' data handling: There were about 80 million unique TCR beta chains by a later count, and some 12 million of them were shared. The table came from immunoSEQ multiplex PCR; TCRdb's copy has only in-frame clones and leaves some out. D and trimming were read from the DNA, whereas the V and J calls and clone size are those reported in that table. The sample holds about 130,000 clones; about 82% are singletons and the top ten take 1.2%. CDR1 and CDR2 (germline): GTSNPN, SVGIG (reference sequence). The length of the CDR3 is 15 residues. Trimming removed 7 bases at V and 0 bases at J, with 13 bases between.

Sequences were obtained from PBMCs. The TCR comes from a boy aged 10-17 years in good health and CMV-seronegative. The chain recombines TRBV30 with TRBJ2-6; D is unresolved. The CDR3, as DNA: TGTGCCTCGGCCCCTGGAGTCTCTGGGGCCAACGTCCTGACTTTC. It encodes CASAPGVSGANVLTF.